This TCR beta chain was captured by sequencing in a study of radiotherapy plus CTLA-4 blockade in lung cancer. Study in general: Disease control was present in around a third of patients, and objective responses in roughly 17%.

The repertoire was sequenced with immunoSEQ multiplex PCR; TCRdb's copy has only in-frame clones and lacks some. The sample yields about 77,000 clones, just under 75% seen once. This CDR3 spans 16 amino acids. V lost 4 bases, J lost 2 bases, and 6 bases stayed unmatched. Germline loops: CDR1 KGHSH, CDR2 LQKENI. V usage is TRBV18 and J usage is TRBJ1-2, with TRBD1 identical over 11 bases. The specimen comprised peripheral blood, sampled from a patient treated with radiotherapy plus ipilimumab. The clonotype originates from a human donor with non-small cell lung cancer whose response to radiotherapy plus ipilimumab could not be evaluated. The CDR3 bases are TGTGCCAGCTCACTATCTGGGACAGGGGGAAACTATGGCTACACCTTC. Translation: CASSLSGTGGNYGYTF.